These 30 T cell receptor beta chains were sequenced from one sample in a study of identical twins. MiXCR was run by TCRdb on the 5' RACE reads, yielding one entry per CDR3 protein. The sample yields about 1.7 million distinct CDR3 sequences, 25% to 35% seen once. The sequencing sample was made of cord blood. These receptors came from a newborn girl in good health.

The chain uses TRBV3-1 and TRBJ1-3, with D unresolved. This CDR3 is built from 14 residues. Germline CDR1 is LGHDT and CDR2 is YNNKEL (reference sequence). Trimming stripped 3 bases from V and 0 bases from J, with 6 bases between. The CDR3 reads CASSQRYSGNTIYF. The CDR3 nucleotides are TGTGCCAGCAGCCAGCGTTACTCTGGAAACACCATATATTTT.

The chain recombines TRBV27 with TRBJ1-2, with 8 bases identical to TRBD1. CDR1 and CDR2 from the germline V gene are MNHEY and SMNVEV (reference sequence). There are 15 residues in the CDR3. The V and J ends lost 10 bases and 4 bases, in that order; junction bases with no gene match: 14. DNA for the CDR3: TGTGCCACCTCGGGACAGGCGGTAGCTAGCTATGGCTACACCTTC. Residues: CATSGQAVASYGYTF.

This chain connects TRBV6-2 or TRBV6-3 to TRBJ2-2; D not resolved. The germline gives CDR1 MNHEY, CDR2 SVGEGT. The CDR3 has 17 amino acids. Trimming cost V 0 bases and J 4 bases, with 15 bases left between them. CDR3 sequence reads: CASSYSSLGQTTGELFF. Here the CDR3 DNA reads TGTGCCAGCAGTTACTCGAGCCTAGGGCAGACCACCGGGGAGCTGTTTTTT.

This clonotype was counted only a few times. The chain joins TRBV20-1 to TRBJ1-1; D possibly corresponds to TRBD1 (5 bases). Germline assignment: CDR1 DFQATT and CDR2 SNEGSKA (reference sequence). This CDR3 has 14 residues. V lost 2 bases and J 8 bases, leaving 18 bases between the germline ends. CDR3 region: CSARPILGTVEAFF. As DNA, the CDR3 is TGCAGTGCTAGACCAATCCTTGGGACGGTAGAAGCTTTCTTT.

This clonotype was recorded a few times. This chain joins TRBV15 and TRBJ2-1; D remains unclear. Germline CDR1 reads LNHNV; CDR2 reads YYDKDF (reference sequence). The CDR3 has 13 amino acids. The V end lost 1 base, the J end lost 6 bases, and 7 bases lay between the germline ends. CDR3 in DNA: TGTGCCACCAGCAGAGTATGGGGCAATGAGCAGTTCTTC. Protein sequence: CATSRVWGNEQFF.

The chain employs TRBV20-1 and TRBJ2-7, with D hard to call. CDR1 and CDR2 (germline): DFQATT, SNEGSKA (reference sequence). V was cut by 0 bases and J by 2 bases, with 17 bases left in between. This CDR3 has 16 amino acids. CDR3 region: CSARDRTAFFTYEQYF. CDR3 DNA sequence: TGCAGTGCTAGAGATCGCACGGCCTTCTTCACCTACGAGCAGTACTTC.

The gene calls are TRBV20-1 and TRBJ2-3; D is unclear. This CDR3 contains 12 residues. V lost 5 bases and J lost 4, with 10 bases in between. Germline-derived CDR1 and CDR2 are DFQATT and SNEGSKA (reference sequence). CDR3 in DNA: TGCAGTGCTGCCCAGCTATCAGATACGCAGTATTTT. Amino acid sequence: CSAAQLSDTQYF.

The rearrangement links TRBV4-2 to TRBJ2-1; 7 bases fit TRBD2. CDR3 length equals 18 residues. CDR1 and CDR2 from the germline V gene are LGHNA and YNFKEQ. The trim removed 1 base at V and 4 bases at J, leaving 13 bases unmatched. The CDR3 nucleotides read TGTGCCAGCAGCCAAGCAGTTTGGGGGGGAGCTCCTTACAATGAGCAGTTCTTC. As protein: CASSQAVWGGAPYNEQFF.

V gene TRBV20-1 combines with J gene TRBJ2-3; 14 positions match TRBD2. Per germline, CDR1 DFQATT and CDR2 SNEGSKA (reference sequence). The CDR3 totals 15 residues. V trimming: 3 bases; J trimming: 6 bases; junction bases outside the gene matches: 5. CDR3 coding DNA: TGCAGTGCTAGGACTAGCGGGGGGGCCCTCGATACGCAGTATTTT. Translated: CSARTSGGALDTQYF.

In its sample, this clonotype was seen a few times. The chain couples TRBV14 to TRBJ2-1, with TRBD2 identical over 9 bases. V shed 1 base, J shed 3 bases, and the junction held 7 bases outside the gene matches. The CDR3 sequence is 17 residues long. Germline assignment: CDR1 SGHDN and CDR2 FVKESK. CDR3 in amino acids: CASSQGLRGGLYNEQFF. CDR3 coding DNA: TGTGCCAGCAGCCAAGGTCTGCGGGGGGGACTCTACAATGAGCAGTTCTTC.

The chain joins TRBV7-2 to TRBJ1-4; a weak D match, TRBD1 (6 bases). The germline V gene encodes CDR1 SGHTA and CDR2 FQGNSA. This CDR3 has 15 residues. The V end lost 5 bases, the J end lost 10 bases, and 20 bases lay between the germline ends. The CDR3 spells CASSPHRDRSGKLFF. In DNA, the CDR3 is TGTGCCAGCAGCCCGCACAGGGACCGCAGTGGAAAACTGTTTTTT.

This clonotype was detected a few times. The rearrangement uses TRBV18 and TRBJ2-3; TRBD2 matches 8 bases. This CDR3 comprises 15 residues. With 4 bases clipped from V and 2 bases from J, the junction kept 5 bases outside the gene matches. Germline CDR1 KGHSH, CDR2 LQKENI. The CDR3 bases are TGTGCCAGCTCACATACGACTAGCGCCACAGATACGCAGTATTTT. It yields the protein CASSHTTSATDTQYF.

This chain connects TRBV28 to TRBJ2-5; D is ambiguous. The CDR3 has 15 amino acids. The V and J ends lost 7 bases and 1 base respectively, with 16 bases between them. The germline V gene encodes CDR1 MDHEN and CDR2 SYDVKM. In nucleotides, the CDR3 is TGTGCCAGCACCCCGACCGGACCTTCCCAAGAGACCCAGTACTTC. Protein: CASTPTGPSQETQYF.

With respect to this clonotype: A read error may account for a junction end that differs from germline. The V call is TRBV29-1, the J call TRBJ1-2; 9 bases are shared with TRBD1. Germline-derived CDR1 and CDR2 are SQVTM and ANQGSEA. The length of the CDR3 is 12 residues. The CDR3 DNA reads TGCAGCGCTGAACAGGGGGCCTATGGCTACACCTTC. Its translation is CSAEQGAYGYTF.

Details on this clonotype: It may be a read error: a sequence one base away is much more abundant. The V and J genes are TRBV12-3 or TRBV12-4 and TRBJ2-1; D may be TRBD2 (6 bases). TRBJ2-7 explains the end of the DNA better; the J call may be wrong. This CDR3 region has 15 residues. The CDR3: CASSLGDFSYNEQYF. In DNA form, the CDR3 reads TGTGCCAGCAGTTTGGGGGACTTCTCCTACAATGAGCAGTACTTC.

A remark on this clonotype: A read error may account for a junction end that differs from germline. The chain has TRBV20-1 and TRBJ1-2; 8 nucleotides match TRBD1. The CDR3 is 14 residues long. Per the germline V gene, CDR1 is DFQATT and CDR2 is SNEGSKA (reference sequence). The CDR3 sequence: CSAQFRGLNYGHTF. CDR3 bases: TGCAGTGCTCAATTCAGGGGGCTCAACTATGGCCACACCTTC.

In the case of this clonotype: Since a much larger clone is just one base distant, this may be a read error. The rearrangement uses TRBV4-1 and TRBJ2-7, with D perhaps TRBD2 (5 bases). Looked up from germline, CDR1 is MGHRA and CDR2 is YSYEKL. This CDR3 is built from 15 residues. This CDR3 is CTSSQAETYSYEQYF. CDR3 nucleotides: TGCACCAGCAGCCAAGCGGAGACTTATTCCTACGAGCAGTACTTC.

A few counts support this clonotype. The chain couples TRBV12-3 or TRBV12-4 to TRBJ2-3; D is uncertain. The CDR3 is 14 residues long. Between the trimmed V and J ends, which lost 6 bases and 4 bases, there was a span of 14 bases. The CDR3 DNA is TGTGCCAGCAGCGTACGGGTGGGATCAGATACGCAGTATTTT. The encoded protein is CASSVRVGSDTQYF.

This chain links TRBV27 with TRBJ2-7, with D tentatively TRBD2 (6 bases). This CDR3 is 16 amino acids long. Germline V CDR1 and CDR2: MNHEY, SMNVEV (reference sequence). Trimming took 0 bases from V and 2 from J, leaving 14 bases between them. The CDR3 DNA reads TGTGCCAGCAGTTTATCGGGACGGGGGATCACCTACGAGCAGTACTTC. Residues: CASSLSGRGITYEQYF.

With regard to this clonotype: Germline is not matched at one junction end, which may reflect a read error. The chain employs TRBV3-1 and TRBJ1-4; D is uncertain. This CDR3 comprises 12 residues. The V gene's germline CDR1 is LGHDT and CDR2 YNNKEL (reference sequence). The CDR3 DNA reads TGTGCCAGCAGCCAGGGCGGCGAAAACCTGTTTTTT. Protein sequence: CASSQGGENLFF.

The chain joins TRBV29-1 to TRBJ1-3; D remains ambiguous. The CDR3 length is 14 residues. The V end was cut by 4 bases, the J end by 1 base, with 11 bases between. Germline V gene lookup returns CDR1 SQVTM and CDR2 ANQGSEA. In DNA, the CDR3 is TGCAGCGTTGCCTACAGCGGATCTGGAAACACCATATATTTT. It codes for CSVAYSGSGNTIYF.

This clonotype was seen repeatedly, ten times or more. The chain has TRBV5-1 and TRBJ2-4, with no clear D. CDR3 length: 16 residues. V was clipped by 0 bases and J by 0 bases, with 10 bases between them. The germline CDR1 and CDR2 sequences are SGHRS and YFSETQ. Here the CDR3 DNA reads TGCGCCAGCAGCTTGGGACTCCTAATAGCCAAAAACATTCAGTACTTC. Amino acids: CASSLGLLIAKNIQYF.

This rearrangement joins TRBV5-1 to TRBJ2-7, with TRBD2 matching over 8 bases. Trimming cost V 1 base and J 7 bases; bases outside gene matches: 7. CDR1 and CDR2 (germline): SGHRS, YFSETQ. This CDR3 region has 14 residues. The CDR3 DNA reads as TGCGCCAGCAGCTTGAACGGGGGGGCGTTAGAGCAGTACTTC. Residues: CASSLNGGALEQYF.

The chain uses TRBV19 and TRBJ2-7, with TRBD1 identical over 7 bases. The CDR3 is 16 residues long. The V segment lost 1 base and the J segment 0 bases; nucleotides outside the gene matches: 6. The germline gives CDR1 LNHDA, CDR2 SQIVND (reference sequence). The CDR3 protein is CASSIGRDSLSYEQYF. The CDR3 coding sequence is TGTGCCAGTAGTATAGGCCGGGACAGTCTCTCCTACGAGCAGTACTTC.

This chain's CDR3 is CASGTGTRTGEQYF. The CDR3 DNA reads TGTGCCAGCGGCACCGGGACACGGACGGGCGAGCAGTACTTC. The J gene is TRBJ2-5, the V gene TRBV28; TRBD1 is a possible D gene (6 bases). The tail of the sequence fits TRBJ2-7 better, so the J call may be wrong. The CDR3 loop spans 14 amino acids. Looked up from germline, CDR1 is MDHEN and CDR2 is SYDVKM.

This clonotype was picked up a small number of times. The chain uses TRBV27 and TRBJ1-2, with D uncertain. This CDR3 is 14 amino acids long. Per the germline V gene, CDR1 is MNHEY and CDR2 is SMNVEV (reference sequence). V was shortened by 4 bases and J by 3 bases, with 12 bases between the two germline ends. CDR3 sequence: CASSSLPLYYGYTF. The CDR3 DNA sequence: TGTGCCAGCAGTTCTCTACCCTTATACTATGGCTACACCTTC.

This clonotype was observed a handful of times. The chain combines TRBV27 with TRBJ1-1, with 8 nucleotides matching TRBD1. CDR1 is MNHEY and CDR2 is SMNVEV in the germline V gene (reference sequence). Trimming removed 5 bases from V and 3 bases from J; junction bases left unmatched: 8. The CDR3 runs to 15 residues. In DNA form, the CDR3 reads TGTGCCAGCAGTCCAACCCGGACAGGGTACACTGAAGCTTTCTTT. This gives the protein CASSPTRTGYTEAFF.

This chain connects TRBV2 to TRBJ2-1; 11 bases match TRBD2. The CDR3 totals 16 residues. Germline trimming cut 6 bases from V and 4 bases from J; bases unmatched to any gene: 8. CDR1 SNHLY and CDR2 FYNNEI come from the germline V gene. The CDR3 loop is CASSSRLAGSYNEQFF. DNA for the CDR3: TGTGCCAGCAGCTCTCGACTAGCGGGAAGTTACAATGAGCAGTTCTTC.

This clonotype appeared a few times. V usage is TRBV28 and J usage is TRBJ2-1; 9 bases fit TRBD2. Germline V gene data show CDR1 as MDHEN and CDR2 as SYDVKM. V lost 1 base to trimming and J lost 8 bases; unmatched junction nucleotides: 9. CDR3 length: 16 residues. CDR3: CASSLFVSGRGDEQFF. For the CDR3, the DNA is TGTGCCAGCAGTTTATTCGTTAGCGGGAGAGGAGATGAGCAGTTCTTC.

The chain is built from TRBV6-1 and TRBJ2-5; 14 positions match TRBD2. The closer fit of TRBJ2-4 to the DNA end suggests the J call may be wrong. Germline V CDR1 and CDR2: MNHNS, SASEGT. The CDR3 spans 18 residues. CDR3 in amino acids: CASRRLAGGSLAKNIQYF. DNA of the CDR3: TGTGCCAGCAGACGACTAGCGGGAGGGTCCTTGGCCAAAAACATTCAGTACTTC.